This T cell receptor (beta chain) was observed in a study of PD-L1 blockade in urothelial cancer. TCRdb's copy holds only in-frame clones and misses some; the assay was immunoSEQ multiplex PCR. The sample includes more than 45,000 clones, 82% of them seen just once. This CDR3 comprises 13 residues. Germline CDR1 reads ENHRY; CDR2 reads SYGVKD. Trimming took 4 bases from V and 6 from J, leaving 9 bases between them. V usage is TRBV10-3 and J usage is TRBJ1-4; D uncertain. The clonotype originates from a man between 65 and 85 years old with urothelial cancer. The sequencing used PBMCs, collected around atezolizumab (anti-PD-L1) treatment. In nucleotides, the CDR3 is TGTGCCATCAGTGTGGCGGGCCATGAAAAACTGTTTTTT. Its protein product is CAISVAGHEKLFF.